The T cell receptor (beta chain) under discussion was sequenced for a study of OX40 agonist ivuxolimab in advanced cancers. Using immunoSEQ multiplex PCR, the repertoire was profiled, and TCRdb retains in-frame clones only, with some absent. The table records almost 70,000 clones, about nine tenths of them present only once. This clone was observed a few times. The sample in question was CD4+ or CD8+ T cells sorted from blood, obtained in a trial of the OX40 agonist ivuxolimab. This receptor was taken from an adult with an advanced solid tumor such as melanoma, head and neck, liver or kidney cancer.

The CDR3 protein is CATSREFQRAAYEQYF. Here the CDR3 DNA reads TGTGCCACCAGCAGAGAGTTCCAGCGGGCGGCCTACGAGCAGTACTTC. The chain is built from TRBV15 and TRBJ2-7; tentative D call: TRBD2 (6 bases). V lost 0 bases to trimming and J lost 2 bases, with 14 bases between them. In germline, CDR1 is LNHNV, CDR2 YYDKDF (reference sequence). This CDR3 is built from 16 residues.